The 22 T cell receptor beta chains presented below share a single source sample, sequenced in a study of blood T cell repertoires in COVID-19. Measured with immunoSEQ multiplex PCR; TCRdb has only the in-frame clones, and not every one. The top ten hold 2% to 2.5% of the sample, which has 85,000 to 120,000 clones, roughly 85% seen once. The sample was peripheral blood. These receptors all stem from a man aged 50 to 60 with active COVID-19.

The chain recombines TRBV11-2 with TRBJ2-7, with D possibly being TRBD1 (6 bases). Germline V gene sequence: CDR1 SGHAT, CDR2 FQNNGV. The ends were cut back, 2 bases at V and 7 bases at J, with 21 bases in the middle. The CDR3 contains 16 residues. The CDR3 protein is CASSLFPRRGSLEQYF. The CDR3 nucleotides read TGTGCCAGCAGCTTATTTCCACGCAGGGGTTCGTTAGAGCAGTACTTC.

V usage is TRBV6-2 or TRBV6-3 and J usage is TRBJ1-6; maybe TRBD1 (5 bases). Germline assignment: CDR1 MNHEY and CDR2 SVGEGT. There are 16 residues in the CDR3. V lost 2 bases and J lost 8, with 16 bases in between. The DNA of the CDR3 is TGTGCCAGCAGTTACGCTGGGTGGGGCGCGGATTCACCCCTCCACTTT. Amino acids: CASSYAGWGADSPLHF.

The count of this clone is one. This sequence joins TRBV4-1 and TRBJ2-2, with 10 bases aligning to TRBD2. The ends lost 4 bases at V and 6 bases at J; junction bases unmatched: 14. Germline CDR1 MGHRA, CDR2 YSYEKL. CDR3 size: 18 residues. The CDR3 loop reads CASSLRDTSGDAAGELFF. As DNA, the CDR3 is TGCGCCAGCAGCCTTCGAGATACTAGCGGGGATGCGGCCGGGGAGCTGTTTTTT.

V usage is TRBV2 and J usage is TRBJ2-5; a possible D gene is TRBD2 (5 bases). The CDR3 is made up of 13 amino acids. CDR1 SNHLY and CDR2 FYNNEI come from the germline V gene. V was shortened by 7 bases and J by 5 bases, with 14 bases between the two germline ends. The CDR3 here is CASKRVVMETQYF. The CDR3 DNA reads as TGTGCCAGCAAGAGGGTAGTCATGGAGACCCAGTACTTC.

V and J are TRBV6-5 and TRBJ1-5; a possible D gene is TRBD1 (5 bases). V lost 7 bases and J lost 6, with 19 bases in between. Germline V gives CDR1 MNHEY, CDR2 SVGAGI. The CDR3 spans 15 residues. The CDR3 nucleotides are TGTGCCAGCACCTTGGTCAGGGTCCAGGGTCAGCCCCAGCATTTT. It specifies CASTLVRVQGQPQHF.

The chain has TRBV5-1 and TRBJ1-1, with a tentative D call TRBD1 (5 bases). Per the germline V gene, CDR1 is SGHRS and CDR2 is YFSETQ. This CDR3 comprises 15 residues. The germline V and J ends were trimmed by 5 bases and 0 bases, with 14 bases remaining between them. CDR3 bases: TGCGCCAGCAGAAAATTGGGGGGGATGAACACTGAAGCTTTCTTT. Protein product: CASRKLGGMNTEAFF.

The CDR3 nucleotides read TGTGCCTGGAGTGCCAGGGGGCCTTACGAGCAGTACTTC. It is translated as CAWSARGPYEQYF. V and J are TRBV30 and TRBJ2-7, with 8 positions matching TRBD1. V shed 1 base and J 4 bases; nucleotides not matched to a gene: 3. Germline-derived CDR1 and CDR2 are GTSNPN and SVGIG (reference sequence). The CDR3 is 13 residues long.

This chain uses TRBV20-1 with TRBJ1-5, with no clear D. Germline loops: CDR1 DFQATT, CDR2 SNEGSKA (reference sequence). The CDR3 is 14 amino acids. Trimming pared 3 bases from V and 2 bases from J, leaving 11 bases between. CDR3 loop: CSASAGEGNQPQHF. The CDR3 DNA reads as TGCAGTGCTAGTGCCGGGGAGGGCAATCAGCCCCAGCATTTT.

The rearrangement links TRBV23-1 to TRBJ1-1; TRBD1 might be the D (6 bases). TRBV23-1 is noted as an ORF with a role that remains uncertain. V lost 2 bases to trimming and J lost 1 base, with 8 bases between them. This CDR3 contains 14 residues. Here the CDR3 reads CASSQLGGNTEAFF. The CDR3 DNA is TGCGCCAGCAGTCAACTAGGGGGGAACACTGAAGCTTTCTTT.

This chain connects TRBV30 to TRBJ1-4; D remains ambiguous. The V gene lost 5 bases and the J gene lost 7 bases, with 20 bases spanning the gap. CDR1 and CDR2 (germline): GTSNPN, SVGIG (reference sequence). The CDR3 has 15 residues. For the CDR3, the DNA is TGTGCCTGGGCCAAAACCGGGAAGGGAGCTGAAAAACTGTTTTTT. Translating gives CAWAKTGKGAEKLFF.

V usage is TRBV18 and J usage is TRBJ1-5; D ambiguous. CDR1 is KGHSH, CDR2 LQKENI, per germline. This CDR3 spans 13 amino acids. Trimming removed 2 bases from V and 8 bases from J, with 10 bases in between. Written as DNA, the CDR3 is TGTGCCAGCTCACCATCGTTACGGGAGCCCCAGCATTTT. Its protein is CASSPSLREPQHF.

This clone showed up just once. The chain is built from TRBV18 and TRBJ1-2, with D maybe TRBD1 (6 bases). The germline V gene has CDR1 KGHSH and CDR2 LQKENI. V was trimmed by 2 bases and J by 8 bases, leaving 12 bases between them. The CDR3 runs 13 residues. CDR3 region: CASSPVRGPGYTF. The CDR3 DNA reads as TGTGCCAGCTCACCAGTCAGGGGCCCCGGCTACACCTTC.

The chain combines TRBV2 with TRBJ1-2; 7 nucleotides line up with TRBD1. Trimming took 7 bases from V and 8 from J; bases not matched to a gene: 16. Per the germline V gene, CDR1 is SNHLY and CDR2 is FYNNEI. The CDR3 has 15 amino acids. The CDR3 here is CASKPQGTALRGYTF. The CDR3 DNA sequence: TGTGCCAGCAAGCCCCAGGGGACAGCTCTAAGAGGCTACACCTTC.

The chain links TRBV5-4 to TRBJ2-2; TRBD1 matches at 10 bases. The CDR3 consists of 16 residues. J lost 4 bases, V lost 3 bases, and 6 bases had no gene match. Germline V lookup: CDR1 SGHNT, CDR2 YYREEE (reference sequence). This chain's CDR3 is CASSYRQGAFTGELFF. DNA of the CDR3: TGTGCCAGCAGCTATCGACAGGGGGCTTTCACCGGGGAGCTGTTTTTT.

This clone has just one count. V is TRBV29-1 and J is TRBJ2-3; 8 nucleotides line up with TRBD1. The CDR3 totals 14 residues. The V and J ends lost 8 bases and 5 bases, in that order; junction bases with no gene match: 12. Germline CDR1 is SQVTM and CDR2 is ANQGSEA. This chain's CDR3 is CSTTTGAAIDTQYF. CDR3 nucleotides: TGCAGCACAACGACAGGGGCTGCAATAGATACGCAGTATTTT.

The gene calls are TRBV15 and TRBJ2-3; 7 bases align to TRBD2. The V segment lost 8 bases and the J segment 0 bases; nucleotides outside the gene matches: 11. Germline V lookup: CDR1 LNHNV, CDR2 YYDKDF (reference sequence). This CDR3 comprises 16 residues. CDR3 in amino acids: CATGPSGAASTDTQYF. CDR3 sequence (DNA): TGTGCCACCGGACCAAGCGGGGCAGCGAGCACAGATACGCAGTATTTT. The whole variable domain, remainder taken from reference TRBV15 and TRBJ2-3, is DAMVIQNPRYQVTQFGKPVTLSCSQTLNHNVMYWYQQKSSQAPKLLFHYYDKDFNNEADTPDNFQSRRPNTSFCFLDIRSPGLGDTAMYLCATGPSGAASTDTQYFGPGTRLTVL.

This clone was seen a single time. The J gene is TRBJ1-2, the V gene TRBV19; D gene unclear. V dropped 3 bases and J dropped 0 bases, with 8 bases sitting between them. The CDR3 extends over 14 amino acids. The germline CDR1 and CDR2 sequences are LNHDA and SQIVND (reference sequence). CDR3 loop: CASSMALPNYGYTF. In DNA form, the CDR3 reads TGTGCCAGTAGTATGGCCCTCCCTAACTATGGCTACACCTTC.

The chain recombines TRBV19 with TRBJ1-1; the D is unclear. Per the germline V gene, CDR1 is LNHDA and CDR2 is SQIVND (reference sequence). V dropped 2 bases and J dropped 1 base, with 8 bases sitting between them. This CDR3 contains 14 residues. The CDR3 sequence: CASSIIPGNTEAFF. The CDR3 bases are TGTGCCAGTAGTATAATCCCAGGGAACACTGAAGCTTTCTTT.

This clone appeared once. V is TRBV2 and J is TRBJ2-3; D possibly corresponds to TRBD1 (5 bases). The CDR3 extends over 15 amino acids. CDR1 is SNHLY and CDR2 is FYNNEI in the germline V gene. V lost 10 bases and J lost 2, with 19 bases in between. CDR3 sequence (DNA): TGTGCCACCAACCAGCCAGGGATTACCACAGATACGCAGTATTTT. Translated, it gives CATNQPGITTDTQYF.

This chain joins TRBV30 and TRBJ2-7, with 7 bases fitting TRBD1. The CDR3 consists of 13 residues. The V gene's germline CDR1 is GTSNPN and CDR2 SVGIG (reference sequence). Trimming at V came to 2 bases and at J to 2 bases, leaving 3 bases not matched to a gene. The CDR3: CAWSPQGAYEQYF. In DNA form, the CDR3 reads TGTGCCTGGAGTCCTCAGGGGGCCTACGAGCAGTACTTC.

The rearrangement joins TRBV7-2 to TRBJ2-3; 7 nucleotides match TRBD2. The germline gives CDR1 SGHTA, CDR2 FQGNSA. The junction had 1 base not matched to a gene; V was cut back by 0 bases and J by 1 base. This CDR3 spans 15 amino acids. CDR3 in DNA: TGTGCCAGCAGCTTAGCGGCGGGGGGCACAGATACGCAGTATTTT. Protein: CASSLAAGGTDTQYF.

The chain links TRBV7-2 to TRBJ1-2; D call uncertain. The CDR3 contains 14 residues. Trimming took 0 bases from V and 8 from J, leaving 13 bases between them. Germline V gene data show CDR1 as SGHTA and CDR2 as FQGNSA. CDR3 coding DNA: TGTGCCAGCAGCTTAGCAACCCCAGGTACCGGCTACACCTTC. It codes for CASSLATPGTGYTF. Drawing the rest from reference TRBV7-2 and TRBJ1-2, the complete variable domain is GAGVSQSPSNKVTEKGKDVELRCDPISGHTALYWYRQSLGQGLEFLIYFQGNSAPDKSGLPSDRFSAERTGGSVSTLTIQRTQQEDSAVYLCASSLATPGTGYTFGSGTRLTVV.